Below are 22 T cell receptor beta chains sequenced from a single sample in a study of technical replicates of blood from four donors. Libraries were prepared by immunoSEQ multiplex PCR; TCRdb keeps only in-frame clonotypes and omits some of them. The data contain approximately 51,000 clones, about 93% of them seen just once; the ten biggest clones take up 4.2%. Sequenced: PBMCs. Every receptor here comes from a human donor in good health. Some clones in this sample may be carry-over from other donors' samples.

J is TRBJ1-6 and V is TRBV5-1; TRBD1 matches at 8 bases. Germline CDR1 reads SGHRS; CDR2 reads YFSETQ. V dropped 2 bases and J dropped 5; count of bases not matched to a gene: 6. The CDR3 runs to 16 residues. Here the CDR3 DNA reads TGCGCCAGCAGCTTCCAGGGGGCTGTAAATAATTCACCCCTCCACTTT. Translating it yields CASSFQGAVNNSPLHF.

The chain is built from TRBV5-1 and TRBJ1-1; 11 bases agree with TRBD1. The trim removed 7 bases at V and 6 bases at J, leaving 14 bases unmatched. The CDR3 runs 16 residues. CDR1 is SGHRS, CDR2 YFSETQ, per germline. This CDR3 is CASARTGGNKSAEAFF. The CDR3 DNA reads TGCGCCAGCGCCCGGACAGGGGGCAACAAGAGCGCTGAAGCTTTCTTT.

The V call is TRBV4-3, the J call TRBJ2-1; D is unclear. This CDR3 has 16 residues. V lost 2 bases, J lost 4 bases, and 15 bases lay in between. CDR1 and CDR2 from the germline V gene are LGHNA and YSLEER. CDR3 sequence (DNA): TGCGCCAGCAGCCAAACTACCGACTCCGTATACAATGAGCAGTTCTTC. Translating gives CASSQTTDSVYNEQFF.

The chain combines TRBV11-2 with TRBJ2-1, with 11 nucleotides matching TRBD2. The CDR3 sequence is 16 residues long. Trimming at V came to 5 bases and at J to 6 bases, leaving 9 bases not matched to a gene. Germline loops: CDR1 SGHAT, CDR2 FQNNGV. The CDR3 reads CASSRIAGGLGNEQFF. In DNA form, the CDR3 reads TGTGCCAGCAGCCGTATAGCGGGGGGGCTGGGCAATGAGCAGTTCTTC.

This chain connects TRBV7-3 to TRBJ1-6; the D gene is possibly TRBD1 (6 bases). The CDR3 loop spans 15 amino acids. Trimming took off 3 bases at V and 5 bases at J, with 11 bases between the two ends. Per germline, CDR1 SGHTA and CDR2 FQGTGA. CDR3 protein: CASSLFTGNNSPLHF. CDR3 nucleotides: TGTGCCAGCAGCTTGTTCACAGGGAATAATTCACCCCTCCACTTT. Filled out from reference TRBV7-3 and TRBJ1-6, the complete variable domain reads GAGVSQTPSNKVTEKGKYVELRCDPISGHTALYWYRQSLGQGPEFLIYFQGTGAADDSGLPNDRFFAVRPEGSVSTLKIQRTERGDSAVYLCASSLFTGNNSPLHFGNGTRLTVT.

The rearrangement links TRBV5-4 to TRBJ2-2; 10 bases line up with TRBD1. The CDR3 has 16 amino acids. Looked up from germline, CDR1 is SGHNT and CDR2 is YYREEE (reference sequence). V trimming: 3 bases; J trimming: 5 bases; junction bases outside the gene matches: 7. The CDR3 loop is CASSSRQGARTGELFF. DNA for the CDR3: TGTGCCAGCAGCTCCCGACAGGGGGCGCGGACCGGGGAGCTGTTTTTT.

This chain links TRBV4-3 with TRBJ1-1; D is ambiguous. This CDR3 contains 15 residues. Germline CDR1 and CDR2: LGHNA and YSLEER. The ends were cut back, 4 bases at V and 5 bases at J, with 17 bases in the middle. The CDR3 is CASSPVSGSLTEAFF. As DNA, the CDR3 is TGCGCCAGCAGCCCTGTATCGGGGAGTTTGACTGAAGCTTTCTTT.

The chain employs TRBV5-1 and TRBJ2-5; weak D call: TRBD2 (6 bases). V lost 3 bases and J 3 bases, leaving 15 bases between the germline ends. The length of the CDR3 is 15 residues. Germline assignment: CDR1 SGHRS and CDR2 YFSETQ. CDR3 loop: CASSSEGTPEETQYF. The DNA for the CDR3 is TGCGCCAGCAGCTCGGAGGGGACTCCAGAAGAGACCCAGTACTTC.

V and J are TRBV5-5 and TRBJ1-1; D gene uncertain. V was shortened by 0 bases and J by 0 bases, with 12 bases between the two germline ends. Germline assignment: CDR1 SGHKS and CDR2 YYEKEE (reference sequence). This CDR3 region has 16 residues. The CDR3 is CASSLAGSSMNTEAFF. The CDR3 nucleotides are TGTGCCAGCAGCTTGGCCGGGTCCTCGATGAACACTGAAGCTTTCTTT.

The chain couples TRBV5-1 to TRBJ2-7; 8 bases agree with TRBD2. CDR3 length: 16 amino acids. Germline values: CDR1 SGHRS, CDR2 YFSETQ. The trim removed 0 bases at V and 5 bases at J, leaving 10 bases unmatched. CDR3 loop: CASSLGFSGVGDEQYF. In DNA form, the CDR3 reads TGCGCCAGCAGCTTGGGTTTTAGCGGGGTAGGCGACGAGCAGTACTTC.

The sample holds one count of this clone. The V and J genes are TRBV27 and TRBJ1-5; no firm D call. CDR1 is MNHEY, CDR2 SMNVEV, per germline (reference sequence). V was pared by 3 bases and J by 0 bases, with 9 bases between. This CDR3 comprises 15 residues. The CDR3 DNA follows: TGTGCCAGCAGTTTCTCTGGCGGTAGCAATCAGCCCCAGCATTTT. Protein: CASSFSGGSNQPQHF.

The rearrangement links TRBV5-4 to TRBJ2-5; 7 bases line up with TRBD2. Germline lookup yields CDR1 SGHNT and CDR2 YYREEE (reference sequence). This CDR3 comprises 14 residues. J gave up 1 base and V 4 bases, and 4 bases lay outside the gene matches. Here the CDR3 DNA reads TGTGCCAGCAGCGAAGCGGGGAGCCAAGAGACCCAGTACTTC. This gives the protein CASSEAGSQETQYF.

The chain has TRBV4-3 and TRBJ2-7; 11 bases fit TRBD2. J gave up 2 bases and V 0 bases, and 12 bases lay outside the gene matches. This CDR3 comprises 19 residues. In germline, CDR1 is LGHNA, CDR2 YSLEER. For the CDR3, the DNA is TGCGCCAGCAGCCAAGATCAACCTAGCGGGAGGCAGATCGCCTACGAGCAGTACTTC. It encodes CASSQDQPSGRQIAYEQYF.

The CDR3 protein is CASHSGNTQYF. The CDR3 DNA reads TGTGCCAGCCATTCCGGGAATACGCAGTATTTT. The V call is TRBV6-5, the J call TRBJ2-3; the D gene is possibly TRBD2 (5 bases). Germline lookup yields CDR1 MNHEY and CDR2 SVGAGI. CDR3 length: 11 amino acids. V was cut by 8 bases and J by 7 bases, with 10 bases left in between.

The chain recombines TRBV11-2 with TRBJ2-2, with 7 bases aligning to TRBD1. CDR3 length: 17 amino acids. Germline CDR1 and CDR2: SGHAT and FQNNGV. V lost 5 bases and J lost 2; bases outside the gene matches: 11. The CDR3 DNA reads TGTGCCAGCAGCCGGCGATTGGGGACAGAAAACACCGGGGAGCTGTTTTTT. Protein product: CASSRRLGTENTGELFF.

The chain combines TRBV9 with TRBJ1-1, with unresolved D. CDR3 size: 14 residues. Trimming pared 0 bases from V and 5 bases from J, leaving 11 bases between. Germline CDR1 reads SGDLS; CDR2 reads YYNGEE. CDR3 amino acids: CASSVDSRDTEAFF. The CDR3 nucleotides read TGTGCCAGCAGCGTAGACAGTCGTGATACTGAAGCTTTCTTT.

The gene calls are TRBV27 and TRBJ1-5; a possible D gene is TRBD1 (6 bases). CDR1 MNHEY and CDR2 SMNVEV come from the germline V gene (reference sequence). Between the trimmed V and J ends, which lost 0 bases and 6 bases, there was a span of 9 bases. The CDR3 runs 14 residues. In DNA form, the CDR3 reads TGTGCCAGCAGTTTATCAGGGGGTAGTCAGCCCCAGCATTTT. It translates to CASSLSGGSQPQHF.

The rearrangement links TRBV6-5 to TRBJ1-2, with D maybe TRBD1 (5 bases). This CDR3 has 14 amino acids. Trimming left V 0 bases short and J 4 bases short, with 9 bases between. The germline CDR1 and CDR2 sequences are MNHEY and SVGAGI. The CDR3, as DNA: TGTGCCAGCAGTTACTCAAGGGGTCCCTATGGCTACACCTTC. The encoded protein is CASSYSRGPYGYTF.

The DNA of the CDR3 is TGTGCCAGCAGCCCCGGGGACAGCTTTGGGTATGGCTACACCTTC. It codes for CASSPGDSFGYGYTF. V gene TRBV6-5 combines with J gene TRBJ1-2; 7 bases agree with TRBD1. The V gene's germline CDR1 is MNHEY and CDR2 SVGAGI. J lost 5 bases, V lost 6 bases, and 12 bases had no gene match. This CDR3 contains 15 residues.

The chain has TRBV6-5 and TRBJ1-5, with D maybe TRBD1 (6 bases). CDR3 length: 13 residues. The ends were cut back, 11 bases at V and 1 base at J, with 12 bases in the middle. Germline CDR1 reads MNHEY; CDR2 reads SVGAGI. The CDR3 sequence is CAPSRGSNQPQHF. CDR3 nucleotides: TGTGCCCCCTCGAGGGGGAGCAATCAGCCCCAGCATTTT.

This chain connects TRBV15 to TRBJ1-5; D perhaps matches TRBD1 (6 bases). There are 19 residues in the CDR3. The germline CDR1 and CDR2 sequences are LNHNV and YYDKDF (reference sequence). V dropped 0 bases and J dropped 5 bases, with 23 bases sitting between them. As DNA, the CDR3 is TGTGCCACCAGCAGAGATAGTTTGCAAGGGGGGGCGACCTATCAGCCCCAGCATTTT. Its translation: CATSRDSLQGGATYQPQHF.

V usage is TRBV4-3 and J usage is TRBJ1-6, with TRBD1 matching over 8 bases. The junction had 8 bases not matched to a gene; V was cut back by 0 bases and J by 7 bases. Germline CDR1 is LGHNA and CDR2 is YSLEER. The CDR3 consists of 17 residues. The CDR3 region is CASSQDWQGARNSPLHF. The CDR3 DNA is TGCGCCAGCAGCCAAGATTGGCAGGGGGCGCGGAATTCACCCCTCCACTTT.